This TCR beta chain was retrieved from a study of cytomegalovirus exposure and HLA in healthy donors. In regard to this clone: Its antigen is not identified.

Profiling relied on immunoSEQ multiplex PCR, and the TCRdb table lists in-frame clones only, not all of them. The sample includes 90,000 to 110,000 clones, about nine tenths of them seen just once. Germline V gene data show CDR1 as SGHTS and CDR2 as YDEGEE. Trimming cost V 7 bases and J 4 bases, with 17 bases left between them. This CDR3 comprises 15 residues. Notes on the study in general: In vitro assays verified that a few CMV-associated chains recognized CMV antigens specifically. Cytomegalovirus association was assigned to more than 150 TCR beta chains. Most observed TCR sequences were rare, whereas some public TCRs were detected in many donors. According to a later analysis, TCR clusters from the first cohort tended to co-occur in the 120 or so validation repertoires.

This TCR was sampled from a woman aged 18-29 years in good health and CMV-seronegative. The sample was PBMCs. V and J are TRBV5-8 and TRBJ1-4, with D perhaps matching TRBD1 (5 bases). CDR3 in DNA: TGTGCCAGCGCCCCGCAACGGGGGTTTAATGAAAAACTGTTTTTT. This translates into CASAPQRGFNEKLFF.